This T cell receptor (beta chain) derives from a study of CXCR3-negative and CXCR3-positive naive CD8 T cells. Broader study findings: Naive cells with CXCR3 showed TRB CDR3s that were more hydrophobic than those in CXCR3-negative naive cells.

The CDR3 is 11 amino acids. Germline loops: CDR1 SGDLS, CDR2 YYNGEE. cDNA libraries for TRB were generated by 5' RACE incorporating UMI labels. TCRdb re-called the 5' RACE reads and gives one entry per CDR3 protein, without DNA. The listing records tens of thousands of distinct CDR3 sequences. Of note for this clonotype: What it binds is unknown.

This TCR derives from a human donor in good health. Some clones in this sample may be carry-over from other donors' samples. This rearrangement joins TRBV9 to TRBJ2-7; TCRdb returns TRBD1, unconfirmable since there is no DNA. Sequencing was carried out using naive CXCR3+ CD8+ T cells from blood. Subset specified: CD45RO-CCR7+CD27+CD95- naive CD8+ T cells expressing CXCR3 (TNR3+). CDR3 residues: CASGGRSEQYF.